One sample yielded the 18 T cell receptor beta chains listed below, sequenced in a study of T cells expressing NK-cell markers. TCRdb derives one entry per CDR3 protein from the 5' RACE reads, leaving out DNA. The listing contains 350,000 to 450,000 distinct CDR3 sequences. The material sequenced was blood T cells: a sorted CD56 or NKG2C T cell subset, CD4+ or CD8+ T cells, or bulk PBMC T cells (not recorded which). These receptors came from a man aged 18-69 years in good health.

The gene calls are TRBV7-2 and TRBJ2-2; absent DNA, TCRdb's TRBD2 call cannot be checked. Per the germline V gene, CDR1 is SGHTA and CDR2 is FQGNSA. The CDR3 covers 14 residues. The CDR3 spells CASSWTSPPGELFF.

The genes are TRBV7-8 and TRBJ2-1. The CDR3 covers 15 residues. The germline V gene has CDR1 SGHVS and CDR2 FQNEAQ. CDR3 sequence: CASSFVNGDYNEQFF.

The V and J genes are TRBV29-1 and TRBJ2-7; the D call from TCRdb, TRBD1, cannot be confirmed without DNA. The CDR3 covers 12 residues. CDR1 is SQVTM, CDR2 ANQGSEA, per germline. CDR3 sequence: CSGRTDTYEQYF.

V usage is TRBV3-1 and J usage is TRBJ2-5; no DNA is available, so the TRBD2 call from TCRdb remains unchecked. The CDR3 is 15 residues long. The V gene's germline CDR1 is LGHDT and CDR2 YNNKEL (reference sequence). This CDR3 reads CASSQDQGGGETQYF.

The chain couples TRBV12-3 or TRBV12-4 to TRBJ2-1; TCRdb picks TRBD2, but there is no DNA to check that call. The CDR3 is made up of 16 amino acids. The CDR3 loop is CASSLKTSGVAQRRFF.

The V call is TRBV5-4, the J call TRBJ2-5; TCRdb designates TRBD2, a call that cannot be tested without DNA. Germline CDR1 is SGHNT and CDR2 is YYREEE (reference sequence). The CDR3 totals 16 residues. CDR3 protein: CASSLVQGLASETQYF.

The CDR3 here is CSASPPYMNEQFF. This chain joins TRBV20-1 and TRBJ2-1; as DNA is missing, the TRBD1 call by TCRdb cannot be tested. Germline lookup yields CDR1 DFQATT and CDR2 SNEGSKA (reference sequence). This CDR3 has 13 amino acids.

The chain carries TRBV20-1 and TRBJ2-1; TCRdb proposes TRBD1, but this gene call is untestable without DNA. Germline V gives CDR1 DFQATT, CDR2 SNEGSKA (reference sequence). The CDR3 totals 13 residues. This CDR3 is CSAGTGGRLEQFF.

The V call is TRBV7-2, the J call TRBJ2-2; there is no DNA to check the TCRdb D call of TRBD1. Germline CDR1 is SGHTA and CDR2 is FQGNSA. The CDR3 has 16 residues. CDR3 amino acids: CASRKGQGAATGELFF.

V and J are TRBV6-1 and TRBJ2-7. This CDR3 spans 14 amino acids. Germline CDR1 MNHNS, CDR2 SASEGT. CDR3: CASSGLDGRYEQYF.

The rearrangement links TRBV20-1 to TRBJ1-3. CDR3 size: 15 residues. Germline values: CDR1 DFQATT, CDR2 SNEGSKA (reference sequence). CDR3 sequence reads: CSAKIGQNSGNTIYF.

The CDR3 reads CASSQDRWAGGDTQYF. The J gene is TRBJ2-3, the V gene TRBV3-1; TCRdb indicates TRBD1, and absent DNA this call remains unverified. From germline, CDR1 is LGHDT and CDR2 YNNKEL (reference sequence). This CDR3 is 16 amino acids long.

The chain carries TRBV27 and TRBJ2-3; TCRdb lists TRBD1, though no DNA is available to test this call. Germline CDR1 MNHEY, CDR2 SMNVEV (reference sequence). The length of the CDR3 is 13 residues. The CDR3 protein is CASREAGEDTQYF.

V gene TRBV20-1 combines with J gene TRBJ1-1; no DNA is available, so the TRBD1 call from TCRdb remains unchecked. The germline CDR1 and CDR2 sequences are DFQATT and SNEGSKA (reference sequence). The CDR3 consists of 15 residues. CDR3 loop: CSAHQTGTGSAQAFF.

CDR3 loop: CASLTRLAGWSTDTQYF. The chain uses TRBV6-8 and TRBJ2-3; checking the TCRdb D call of TRBD2 is not possible without DNA. This CDR3 spans 17 amino acids. Germline V gene sequence: CDR1 MNHGY, CDR2 SAAAGT.

The V call is TRBV3-1, the J call TRBJ1-6; TCRdb designates TRBD1, a call that cannot be tested without DNA. The CDR3 is 16 residues long. Germline V CDR1 and CDR2: LGHDT, YNNKEL (reference sequence). CDR3 in amino acids: CASSQGGGVNNSPLHF.

The genes are TRBV5-1 and TRBJ2-2; the TRBD2 assignment by TCRdb is unverifiable without DNA. CDR3 length: 18 amino acids. CDR1 and CDR2 from the germline V gene are SGHRS and YFSETQ. CDR3 residues: CASSSNGLAGAAAGELFF. Combining the CDR3 with reference TRBV5-1 and TRBJ2-2 gives the whole variable domain KAGVTQTPRYLIKTRGQQVTLSCSPISGHRSVSWYQQTPGQGLQFLFEYFSETQRNKGNFPGRFSGRQFSNSRSEMNVSTLELGDSALYLCASSSNGLAGAAAGELFFGEGSRLTVL.

V and J are TRBV7-2 and TRBJ1-2; without DNA, the TCRdb call of TRBD1 cannot be checked. The CDR3 consists of 14 residues. Germline V CDR1 and CDR2: SGHTA, FQGNSA. The CDR3 spells CASSSPDRVYGYTF.